These T cell receptor beta chains were read from a single sample in a study of shared clonotypes between healthy human individuals. TCRdb keeps only in-frame clones here, not all; method: immunoSEQ multiplex PCR. The repertoire includes millions of clones, 80% to 95% of them detected once, and 0.35% to 0.5% sits in the top ten. The sequencing input was naive CD4+ T cells from PBMCs. The receptor set was obtained from a man younger than 35 in good health. Some clones in this sample may be carry-over from other donors' samples. Both conserved end residues are part of each CDR3. Fields, in order: V gene, clone size, J gene, CDR3 protein. Clone size is shown for a subset of rows, as once, few, many or a class of expanded clone.

>TRBV30|NA|TRBJ1-5
CAWSRGPGNQPQHF
>TRBV30|NA|TRBJ1-4
CAWSVGDREKLFF
>TRBV5-6|NA|TRBJ1-1
CASSFLTGQGEAFF
>TRBV6-1|NA|TRBJ2-7
CASRATHNLNLEQYF
>TRBV10-3|NA|TRBJ2-3
CAISEPNRGTDTQYF
>TRBV30|NA|TRBJ1-2
CAWSHTDNYGYTF
>TRBV25-1|NA|TRBJ2-7
CASSEQGAVYEQYF
>TRBV2|many|TRBJ2-4
CASKRVTGEAIQYF
>TRBV28|few|TRBJ1-1
CASRDSHTEAFF
>TRBV7-2|NA|TRBJ2-1
CASSPSGTNSYNEQFF
>TRBV6-6|NA|TRBJ2-1
CASSSPYEQFF
>TRBV5-1|NA|TRBJ2-7
CASSLTAGADGEQYF
>TRBV18|NA|TRBJ1-2
CASSPPQRTYGYTF
>TRBV5-1|NA|TRBJ1-4
CASSLGPVTNEKLFF
>TRBV9|NA|TRBJ2-1
CASSPMGTSHNEQFF
>TRBV30|NA|TRBJ2-1
CAWSGSGPLYNEQFF
>TRBV7-6|NA|TRBJ2-3
CASSNLAGGSTDTQYF
>TRBV28|NA|TRBJ1-1
CASRNRASLLNTEAFF
>TRBV27|NA|TRBJ1-3
CASSSTGGRNTIYF
>TRBV11-2|NA|TRBJ2-2
CASTRTSGVGELFF
>TRBV25-1|NA|TRBJ2-7
CASSELEGLREQYF
>TRBV19|few|TRBJ2-2
CASTWAPRGELFF
>TRBV5-4|NA|TRBJ2-6
CASSFLITGANVLTF
>TRBV5-4|NA|TRBJ1-5
CASSKPDGIGNQPQHF
>TRBV9|NA|TRBJ2-4
CASSAGTGGNIQYF
>TRBV6-1|few|TRBJ1-3
CASSEAWTGGGNTIYF
>TRBV5-1|NA|TRBJ2-3
CASSRLAGGGADTQYF
>TRBV28|NA|TRBJ2-1
CASSFGTSGFRSSYNEQFF
>TRBV5-1|NA|TRBJ1-2
CASSFGSNYGYTF
>TRBV5-6|NA|TRBJ2-7
CASSSDRGWYEQYF
>TRBV21-1|NA|TRBJ2-7
CASSVDPGQGCHEQYF
>TRBV7-3|NA|TRBJ2-1
CASSLGEYNEQFF
>TRBV7-3|NA|TRBJ2-2
CASSLNPGAGGLVTGELFF
>TRBV28|NA|TRBJ2-3
CASSSRLAGGWDTQYF
>TRBV5-6|NA|TRBJ2-1
CASSLAGLAGVEQFF
>TRBV21-1|NA|TRBJ1-1
CASNTIETGKNTEAFF
>TRBV15|NA|TRBJ2-7
CATNERVSSYEQYF
>TRBV27|NA|TRBJ2-7
CASRLVAGGAYEQYF
>TRBV19|NA|TRBJ1-5
CASSIVGFNQPQHF
>TRBV7-8|NA|TRBJ2-7
CASSLAASGTGVGEQYF
>TRBV19|NA|TRBJ2-7
CASRGLLSYEQYF
>TRBV6-1|NA|TRBJ1-5
CASSEGEVQPQHF
>TRBV6-5|NA|TRBJ1-4
CASSYESGDEKLFF
>TRBV28|few|TRBJ2-3
CASSLSGSTDTQYF
>TRBV7-2|NA|TRBJ2-7
CASSPSAASAAYEQYF
>TRBV5-1|once|TRBJ2-1
CASSLVGNSYNEQFF
>TRBV7-9|once|TRBJ2-7
CASSQDHEQYF
>TRBV7-2|NA|TRBJ1-1
CASSLTGLNTEAFF
>TRBV18|NA|TRBJ2-6
CASSSGGSGANVLTF
>TRBV5-1|NA|TRBJ2-6
CASSLVAIGTGEAGANVLTF
>TRBV7-2|NA|TRBJ1-1
CASSLAPQAFF
>TRBV6-1|NA|TRBJ2-5
CASRIGTTVETQYF
>TRBV18|NA|TRBJ2-3
CASSPQVDGRQDTQYF
>TRBV7-2|NA|TRBJ1-3
CASSTRTGQGAGNTIYF
>TRBV29-1|NA|TRBJ2-1
CSVRRQENNEQFF
>TRBV29-1|NA|TRBJ1-2
CSVIEQGRYGYTF
>TRBV6-5|few|TRBJ2-2
CASSRTSVGELFF
>TRBV7-7|NA|TRBJ2-3
CASSTGLAGVHTQYF
>TRBV6-6|NA|TRBJ1-6
CASNRGNNSPLHF
>TRBV19|NA|TRBJ2-7
CASSIKRGSYEQYF